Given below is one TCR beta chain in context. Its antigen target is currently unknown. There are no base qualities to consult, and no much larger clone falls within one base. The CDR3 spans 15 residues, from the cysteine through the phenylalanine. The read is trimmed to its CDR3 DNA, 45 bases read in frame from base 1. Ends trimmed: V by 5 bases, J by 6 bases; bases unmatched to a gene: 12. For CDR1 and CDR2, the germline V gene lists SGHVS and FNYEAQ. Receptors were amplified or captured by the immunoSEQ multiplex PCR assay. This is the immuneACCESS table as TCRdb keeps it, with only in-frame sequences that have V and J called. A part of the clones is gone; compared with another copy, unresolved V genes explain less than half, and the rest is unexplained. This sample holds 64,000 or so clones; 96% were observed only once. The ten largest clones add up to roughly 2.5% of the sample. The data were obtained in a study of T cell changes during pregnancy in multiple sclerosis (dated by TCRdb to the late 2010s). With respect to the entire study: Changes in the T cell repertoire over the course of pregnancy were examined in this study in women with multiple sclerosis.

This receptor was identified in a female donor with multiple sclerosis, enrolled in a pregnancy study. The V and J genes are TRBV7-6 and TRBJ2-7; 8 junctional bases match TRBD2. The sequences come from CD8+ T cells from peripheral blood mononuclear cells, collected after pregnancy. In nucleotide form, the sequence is TGTGCCAGCAGCCCTTTTAGCGGGATAAAAGTCGAGCAGTACTTC. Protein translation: CASSPFSGIKVEQYF.